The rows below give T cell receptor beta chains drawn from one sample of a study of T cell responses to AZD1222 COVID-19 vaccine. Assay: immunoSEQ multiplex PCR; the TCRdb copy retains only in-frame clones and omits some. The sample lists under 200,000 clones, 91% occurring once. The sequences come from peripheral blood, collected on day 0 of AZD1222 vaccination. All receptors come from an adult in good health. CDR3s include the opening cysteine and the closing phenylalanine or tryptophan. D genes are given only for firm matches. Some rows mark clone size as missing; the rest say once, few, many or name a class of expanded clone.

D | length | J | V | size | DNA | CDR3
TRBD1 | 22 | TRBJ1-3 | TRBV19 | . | TGTGCCACCACAAGGAGCAGGGGGCGCATCGCTACGTCGGACAACACTGGAAACACCATATATTTT | CATTRSRGRIATSDNTGNTIYF
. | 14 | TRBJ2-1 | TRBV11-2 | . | TGTGCCAGCAGCTTGGGGACGGATTACAATGAGCAGTTCTTC | CASSLGTDYNEQFF
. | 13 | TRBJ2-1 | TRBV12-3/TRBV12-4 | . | TGTGCCAGCAGTTTAGGCCCTGCGGATGAGCAGTTCTTC | CASSLGPADEQFF
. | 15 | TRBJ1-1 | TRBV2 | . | TGTGCCAGCAGTGAATTGGGGGGCTCAAACACTGAAGCTTTCTTT | CASSELGGSNTEAFF
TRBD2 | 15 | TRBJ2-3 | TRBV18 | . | TGTGCCAGCTCACCAGGCCTAGCGGGGTCAGATACGCAGTATTTT | CASSPGLAGSDTQYF
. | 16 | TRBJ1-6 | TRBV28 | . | TGTGCCAGCAGTTCACGGACAGTTGGATATAATTCACCCCTCCACTTT | CASSSRTVGYNSPLHF
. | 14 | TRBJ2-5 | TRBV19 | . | TGTGCCAGTAGTCTAGGGGTTCGTCAAGAGACCCAGTACTTC | CASSLGVRQETQYF
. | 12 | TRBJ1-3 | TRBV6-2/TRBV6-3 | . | TGTGCCAGCAGTCACTCTGGAAACACCATATATTTT | CASSHSGNTIYF
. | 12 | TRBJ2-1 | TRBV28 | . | TGTGCCAGCAGACCAGGGGTCCGTGAGCAGTTCTTC | CASRPGVREQFF
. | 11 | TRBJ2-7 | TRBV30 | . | TGTGCCTGGGGCGGACCCTACGAGCAGTACTTC | CAWGGPYEQYF
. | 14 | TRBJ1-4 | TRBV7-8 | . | TGTGCCAGCAGCTTGACAGGACCCAATGAAAAACTGTTTTTT | CASSLTGPNEKLFF
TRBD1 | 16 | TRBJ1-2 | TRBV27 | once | TGTGCCAGCAGTCCCGGCCCCGGGACAGGGAGCTATGGCTACACCTTC | CASSPGPGTGSYGYTF
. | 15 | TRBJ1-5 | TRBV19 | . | TGTGCCAGTAGTTTAGGAGGGATTAGCAATCAGCCCCAGCATTTT | CASSLGGISNQPQHF
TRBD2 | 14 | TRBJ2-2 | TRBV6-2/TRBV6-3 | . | TGTGCCAGCAGTAGCGGGAGGGCCACCGGGGAGCTGTTTTTT | CASSSGRATGELFF
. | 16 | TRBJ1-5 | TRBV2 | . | TGTGCCAGCAGTGGGTCCGGGGCGGATAGCAATCAGCCCCAGCATTTT | CASSGSGADSNQPQHF
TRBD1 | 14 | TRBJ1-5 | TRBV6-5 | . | TGTGCCAGCAGTAGGGACAGGGGAAATCAGCCCCAGCATTTT | CASSRDRGNQPQHF
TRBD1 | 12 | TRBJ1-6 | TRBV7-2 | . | TGTGCCAGCAGCTTAGACAGGGGACCCCTCCACTTT | CASSLDRGPLHF
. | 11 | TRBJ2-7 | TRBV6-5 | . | TGTGCCAGCACCCGGGGCCACGAGCAGTACTTC | CASTRGHEQYF
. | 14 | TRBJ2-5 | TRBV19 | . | TGTGCCAGTAGTATCCGGGACTTACAAGAGACCCAGTACTTC | CASSIRDLQETQYF
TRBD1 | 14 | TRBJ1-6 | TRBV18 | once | TGTGCCAGCTCACCCGGACAGGGTATTTCACCCCTCCACTTT | CASSPGQGISPLHF
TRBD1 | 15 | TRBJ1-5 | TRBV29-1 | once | TGCAGCGTTGGTTGGGGGACAGGGGGGAATCAGCCCCAGCATTTT | CSVGWGTGGNQPQHF
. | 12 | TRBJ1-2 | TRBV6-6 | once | TGTGCCAGCAGGGAGGGAGACTATGGCTACACCTTC | CASREGDYGYTF
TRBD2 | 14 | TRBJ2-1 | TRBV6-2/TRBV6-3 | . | TGTGCCAGCAGCCGGGGACTAGCGTACAATGAGCAGTTCTTC | CASSRGLAYNEQFF
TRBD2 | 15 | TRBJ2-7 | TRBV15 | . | TGTGCCACCAGCAGGGGGACTAGCGGGGCCTACGAGCAGTACTTC | CATSRGTSGAYEQYF
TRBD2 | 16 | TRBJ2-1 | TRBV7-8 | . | TGTGCCAGCAGCTTAGGGCTAGCGGGGGGGTACAATGAGCAGTTCTTC | CASSLGLAGGYNEQFF
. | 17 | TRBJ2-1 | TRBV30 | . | TGTGCCTGGAGTCTAAGGGGGGCGGGACGCTCCTACAATGAGCAGTTCTTC | CAWSLRGAGRSYNEQFF
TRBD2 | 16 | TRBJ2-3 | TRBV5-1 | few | TGCGCCAGCAGCAGGGTCGGGCTAGCGGGCGGAGATACGCAGTATTTT | CASSRVGLAGGDTQYF
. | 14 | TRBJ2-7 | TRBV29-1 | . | TGCAGCGTTAACTACGGAGGCCTGGAGTACGAGCAGTACTTC | CSVNYGGLEYEQYF
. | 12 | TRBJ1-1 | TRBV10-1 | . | TGCGCCAGCAGCGGGGGGAACACTGAAGCTTTCTTT | CASSGGNTEAFF
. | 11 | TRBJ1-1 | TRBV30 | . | TGTGCCTGGAGTGCTCAGGGAGAAGCTTTCTTT | CAWSAQGEAFF
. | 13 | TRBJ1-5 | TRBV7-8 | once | TGTGCCAGCAGCTTAGGAGGCGCTCAGCCCCAGCATTTT | CASSLGGAQPQHF
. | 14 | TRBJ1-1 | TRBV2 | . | TGTGCCAGCAGTGAAGCGCTCCCGGGGGCTGAAGCTTTCTTT | CASSEALPGAEAFF
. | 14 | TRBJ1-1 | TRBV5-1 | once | TGCGCCAGCAGCCGGGACGGCACTCTCACTGAAGCTTTCTTT | CASSRDGTLTEAFF
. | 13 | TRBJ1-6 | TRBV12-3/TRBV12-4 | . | TGTGCCAGCAGTCCTATACGGGATTCACCCCTCCACTTT | CASSPIRDSPLHF
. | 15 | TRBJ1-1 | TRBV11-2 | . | TGTGCCAGCAGCTCTCTAGGCGGCTTTGGGGGTGAAGCTTTCTTT | CASSSLGGFGGEAFF